This T cell receptor (beta chain) is drawn from a study of blood T cell repertoires in COVID-19. Study overall: Donors in the United States, Italy and Spain gave samples during acute or convalescent COVID-19. T cells, B-cell-depleted T cells, or PBMCs provided the cDNA or gDNA that served as material.

There are 13 residues in the CDR3. CDR1 SNHLY and CDR2 FYNNEI come from the germline V gene. V lost 6 bases to trimming and J lost 3 bases; unmatched junction nucleotides: 3. Some clones are missing from TCRdb's copy, which holds only in-frame ones; the method was immunoSEQ multiplex PCR. The data contain some 120,000 clones, 90% of them singletons. This clonotype originated in a man aged 45-65 years with active COVID-19. The V gene is TRBV2, the J gene TRBJ1-2; TRBD1 matches at 8 bases. The source material was peripheral blood. DNA of the CDR3: TGTGCCAGCAGACCGGGACAGGACTATGGCTACACCTTC. Protein product: CASRPGQDYGYTF.